This T cell receptor beta chain originates from a study of T cell responses to AZD1222 COVID-19 vaccine (dated by TCRdb to the early 2020s). Regarding the study in general: A total of approximately 230 trial participants underwent TCR sequencing, of whom around 200 received two doses of AZD1222 and about 26 received two doses of the MenACWY control vaccine. Trial participants were enrolled into age subgroups of 18-55, 56-69 and 70-plus years, which contained 148, 28 and 57 TCR-sequenced participants, respectively.

General findings and caveats noted by the study authors: In the small 56-69-year group, the increase in depth fell short of significance, most likely because of low power. CD4 TCRs associated with the vaccine covered the entire spike protein, and the dominant responses were in regions 160-218 and 743-854. Conclusions about previously exposed vaccinees were limited because only six AZD1222 recipients were SARS-CoV-2 seropositive at baseline. Because no samples from the day 14 peak response were available, repertoires could be characterized only after the peak T cell response. Reportedly, close to half of the unique spike-specific TCRs recognized epitopes lying outside the regions that are mutated in the B.1.351 and B.1.1.7 variants. Participants were mostly white British, with more females than males. The authors suggested clonal diversity may have been underestimated. After two AZD1222 doses, spike-specific TCR breadth and depth were significantly higher than at day 0 and than in MenACWY recipients.

The CDR3 regions of human TCRbeta chains were analyzed by immunosequencing. The authors' analysis ran thus. TCRs in the repertoires were compared against a reference library of SARS-CoV-2-specific TCRs that had been generated with the MIRA antigen-specificity platform. Breadth was defined as the fraction of unique TCRs that were SARS-CoV-2-associated, and depth was defined as the fraction of total T cells that were SARS-CoV-2-associated. Using the MIRA data, every spike-specific TCR was mapped to the spike region that the TCR reacted to and assigned to either a CD4 or a CD8 class. Log10-transformed breadth and depth values were compared by one-way ANOVA with Sidak's multiple comparisons tests. Not all clones reach the TCRdb copy of this immuneACCESS table, which keeps in-frame sequences only. Checked studies attribute under half of the gap to unresolved V genes and leave the rest unexplained. The DNA gave D and trimming, while V, J and clone size come from that table. The sample table lists under 200,000 clones, about 91% of them with a count of one. 1.3% of the sample is held by the ten biggest clonotypes.

Trimming takes 0 bases off V and 2 bases off J; junction bases not matched to a gene: 3. For CDR1 and CDR2, the germline V gene (reference sequence) lists GTSNPN and SVGIG. Including the terminal cysteine and phenylalanine, the CDR3 comprises 14 residues. Just CDR3 DNA is preserved here, 42 bases in frame from base 1. The time point label here, explained by the study, means: about 28 days (+/-7) after the second vaccine dose. AZD1222 recipients given second doses at about 4 weeks or at about 12 weeks were pooled, since spike-specific TCR depth and breadth were not found to differ between the two schedules. The vaccinee samples were drawn from two UK trials, COV001 and COV002, one of which was a single-blind randomized controlled phase 2/3 trial testing AZD1222 (ChAdOx1 nCoV-19) in healthy adults. Trial participant PBMC samples were collected at day 0 and day 28 after the second dose for TCRbeta chain sequencing.

About this clone: No antigen is known for it. No much larger clone exists at a distance of one base, and base qualities are not known.

The sample was peripheral blood, taken 28 days after the second AZD1222 dose. This receptor chain uses TRBV30 and TRBJ2-7; 8 central bases correspond to TRBD1. This TCR derives from an adult who received the AZD1222 COVID-19 vaccine. CDR3 region: CAWSVLQGAYEQYF. DNA sequence: TGTGCCTGGAGTGTTTTACAGGGGGCCTACGAGCAGTACTTC.